The rows below give T cell receptor beta chains drawn from one sample of a study of vaccination and CD4 T cells after COVID-19. Their recognized antigens are unknown. TCRdb reprocessed the PCR reads with MiXCR, giving one entry per CDR3 protein. The sample carries some 18,000 distinct CDR3 sequences, approximately 29% recorded once. Sequences were obtained from cultured CD4+ T cells from blood. These receptors all stem from a human donor with COVID-19. CDR3s include the opening cysteine and the closing phenylalanine or tryptophan. The order of the fields is D gene, J gene, V gene, clone size, CDR3 DNA, CDR3 protein. D genes are given only for firm matches. Some rows have no size entry. The others give once, few or many, or a class for an expanded clone.

D gene: -; J gene: TRBJ1-5; V gene: TRBV7-2; clone size: -; CDR3 DNA: TGTGCCAGCAGCTTAGCATCTTCGGCATTGAGCAATCAGCCCCAGCATTTT; CDR3 protein: CASSLASSALSNQPQHF
D gene: TRBD1; J gene: TRBJ2-2; V gene: TRBV7-2; clone size: -; CDR3 DNA: TGTGCCAGCAGCTTTGAGACAGGGGGCGACGCCGGGGAGCTGTTTTTT; CDR3 protein: CASSFETGGDAGELFF
D gene: -; J gene: TRBJ2-7; V gene: TRBV7-2; clone size: few; CDR3 DNA: TGTGCCAGCAGGCAAGGGGGGACAACCTACGAGCAGTACTTC; CDR3 protein: CASRQGGTTYEQYF
D gene: TRBD2; J gene: TRBJ2-3; V gene: TRBV11-1; clone size: few; CDR3 DNA: TGTGCCAGCAGCCGACTAGCGGGGGGGGTCACAGATACGCAGTATTTT; CDR3 protein: CASSRLAGGVTDTQYF
D gene: TRBD2; J gene: TRBJ2-3; V gene: TRBV12-3/TRBV12-4; clone size: -; CDR3 DNA: TGTGCCAGCAGCCTCGGCGGACTAGGCACAGATACGCAGTATTTT; CDR3 protein: CASSLGGLGTDTQYF
D gene: TRBD1; J gene: TRBJ1-2; V gene: TRBV19; clone size: few; CDR3 DNA: TGTGCCAGTAGTAATAACCCGGGACAGGGAGACTATGGCTACACCTTC; CDR3 protein: CASSNNPGQGDYGYTF
D gene: -; J gene: TRBJ1-3; V gene: TRBV19; clone size: few; CDR3 DNA: TGTGCCAGCTTCTCCGGACGGACGGGACGGGGAAACACCATATATTTT; CDR3 protein: CASFSGRTGRGNTIYF
D gene: -; J gene: TRBJ1-5; V gene: TRBV6-1; clone size: -; CDR3 DNA: TGTGCCAGCAGTAAGGCGGTTGGTCAGCCCCAGCATTTT; CDR3 protein: CASSKAVGQPQHF
D gene: -; J gene: TRBJ1-1; V gene: TRBV11-2; clone size: -; CDR3 DNA: TGTGCCAGCAGCTTAGTCGGAGGTCGGGGCACTGAAGCTTTCTTT; CDR3 protein: CASSLVGGRGTEAFF
D gene: -; J gene: TRBJ2-7; V gene: TRBV6-5; clone size: -; CDR3 DNA: TGTGCCAGCAGTTCACAGGGCTACGAGCAGTACTTC; CDR3 protein: CASSSQGYEQYF
D gene: -; J gene: TRBJ2-5; V gene: TRBV7-9; clone size: -; CDR3 DNA: TGTGCCAGCAGGCCTGGGGGGCCTATCCCGTACCAAGAGACCCAGTACTTC; CDR3 protein: CASRPGGPIPYQETQYF
D gene: TRBD1; J gene: TRBJ2-3; V gene: TRBV7-2; clone size: -; CDR3 DNA: TGTGCCAGCGGGGACAGGGGGCACACAGATACGCAGTATTTT; CDR3 protein: CASGDRGHTDTQYF
D gene: -; J gene: TRBJ1-6; V gene: TRBV7-9; clone size: -; CDR3 DNA: TGTGCCAGCAGCGTCGAAAAAGATGGGAGCTCCTATAATTCACCCCTCCACTTT; CDR3 protein: CASSVEKDGSSYNSPLHF
D gene: -; J gene: TRBJ1-1; V gene: TRBV6-2/TRBV6-3; clone size: -; CDR3 DNA: TGTGCCAGCAGTCCAGGGTTGGGAGGTAAGGCTTTCTTT; CDR3 protein: CASSPGLGGKAFF
D gene: -; J gene: TRBJ2-1; V gene: TRBV5-1; clone size: -; CDR3 DNA: TGCGCCAGCAGCTTGCAGGGAAGGGACAATGAGCAGTTCTTC; CDR3 protein: CASSLQGRDNEQFF
D gene: -; J gene: TRBJ1-5; V gene: TRBV27; clone size: -; CDR3 DNA: TGTGCCAGCAGGACCCTATCTGCGAGCAATCAGCCCCAGCATTTT; CDR3 protein: CASRTLSASNQPQHF
D gene: TRBD1; J gene: TRBJ1-2; V gene: TRBV15; clone size: few; CDR3 DNA: TGTGCCACCAGCGTTTTCGGACAGGGGGCATCTAACTATGGCTACACCTTC; CDR3 protein: CATSVFGQGASNYGYTF
D gene: TRBD1; J gene: TRBJ2-3; V gene: TRBV10-3; clone size: few; CDR3 DNA: TGTGCCATCAGTGAGGCGGGACAGGGATCAGATACGCAGTATTTT; CDR3 protein: CAISEAGQGSDTQYF
D gene: -; J gene: TRBJ2-5; V gene: TRBV6-1; clone size: -; CDR3 DNA: TGTGCCAGCAGTGAAACTGCGGCAGTCCAAGAGACCCAGTACTTC; CDR3 protein: CASSETAAVQETQYF
D gene: -; J gene: TRBJ1-6; V gene: TRBV5-4; clone size: few; CDR3 DNA: TGTGCCAGCAGCTTGGGGGCAGGGGTAAACTCACCCCTCCACTTT; CDR3 protein: CASSLGAGVNSPLHF